Below are 23 T cell receptor beta chains sequenced from a single sample in a study of sequential checkpoint blockade in melanoma. Some clones are missing from TCRdb's copy, which holds only in-frame ones; the method was immunoSEQ multiplex PCR. This sample yields 25,000 to 35,000 clones, of which 86% are seen a single time; approximately 23% belongs to the top ten. The treatment: randomized to nivolumab then ipilimumab (arm A) or the reverse (arm B). The sequenced sample was CD8+ T cells sorted from blood (inferred from file names), obtained from a patient given nivolumab and ipilimumab in sequence. The receptors derive from a human donor with melanoma.

The V gene is TRBV30, the J gene TRBJ1-6; D possibly corresponds to TRBD1 (6 bases). The CDR3 extends over 14 amino acids. CDR1 is GTSNPN and CDR2 is SVGIG in the germline V gene (reference sequence). V was trimmed by 0 bases and J by 8 bases, leaving 11 bases between them. The CDR3 nucleotides read TGTGCCTGGAGTGTACTGGGGGCGGATTCACCCCTCCACTTT. Its protein is CAWSVLGADSPLHF.

The chain links TRBV10-3 to TRBJ2-1; TRBD1 agrees at 10 bases. There are 16 residues in the CDR3. With 6 bases clipped from V and 1 base from J, the junction kept 6 bases outside the gene matches. Germline V CDR1 and CDR2: ENHRY, SYGVKD. The DNA of the CDR3 is TGTGCCATCAGGGGGACAGGGGCCTTATCCTACAATGAGCAGTTCTTC. It codes for CAIRGTGALSYNEQFF.

The chain links TRBV7-9 to TRBJ1-4, with D unresolved. V was pared by 7 bases and J by 2 bases, with 11 bases between. CDR1 and CDR2 from the germline V gene are SEHNR and FQNEAQ (reference sequence). CDR3 size: 14 residues. The DNA of the CDR3 is TGTGCCAGCACTACGACAATCACTAATGAAAAACTGTTTTTT. Protein sequence: CASTTTITNEKLFF.

This clone has only one observation. J is TRBJ2-3 and V is TRBV4-3; D is possibly TRBD1 (6 bases). This CDR3 comprises 17 residues. CDR1 and CDR2 (germline): LGHNA, YSLEER. V shed 0 bases and J shed 2 bases, with 15 bases lying between them. The CDR3 DNA reads as TGCGCCAGCAGCCAAGAGCCCCAGGGACACAACACAGATACGCAGTATTTT. Translation gives CASSQEPQGHNTDTQYF.

The chain employs TRBV25-1 and TRBJ2-7, with a possible D match to TRBD1 (6 bases). CDR3 length: 14 amino acids. V lost 3 bases and J 7 bases, leaving 16 bases between the germline ends. Germline values: CDR1 MGHDK, CDR2 SYGVNS. CDR3 sequence reads: CASSEVGAPREQYF. In nucleotides, the CDR3 is TGTGCCAGCAGTGAGGTGGGGGCCCCTAGGGAGCAGTACTTC.

The genes are TRBV7-2 and TRBJ1-2; D remains ambiguous. Per germline, CDR1 SGHTA and CDR2 FQGNSA. V lost 4 bases and J lost 5, with 11 bases in between. The CDR3 sequence is 13 residues long. CDR3 sequence (DNA): TGTGCCAGCAGCTCCGTCGTTAAATATGGCTACACCTTC. It encodes CASSSVVKYGYTF.

CDR3 bases: TGTGCCAGCAGTTTCCTAACCGGGACAGGGGGAACGAATACGCAGTATTTT. Translating it yields CASSFLTGTGGTNTQYF. The rearrangement links TRBV27 to TRBJ2-3; 11 bases match TRBD1. CDR1 is MNHEY and CDR2 is SMNVEV in the germline V gene (reference sequence). This CDR3 has 17 residues. The ends lost 3 bases at V and 7 bases at J; junction bases unmatched: 12.

V gene TRBV6-6 combines with J gene TRBJ1-1; D unresolved. The CDR3 extends over 12 amino acids. Germline V CDR1 and CDR2: MNHNY, SVGAGI (reference sequence). V gave up 6 bases and J gave up 6 bases, with 11 bases separating them. Here the CDR3 DNA reads TGTGCCAGCAGCGGACTGGTCGCTGAAGCTTTCTTT. Protein product: CASSGLVAEAFF.

This clone was counted once. V is TRBV7-2 and J is TRBJ2-1; D is possibly TRBD2 (7 bases). The germline V gene encodes CDR1 SGHTA and CDR2 FQGNSA. V lost 3 bases to trimming and J lost 2 bases, with 11 bases between them. The CDR3 runs 15 residues. CDR3 protein: CASSLNGGPYNEQFF. CDR3 DNA sequence: TGTGCCAGCAGCTTGAACGGGGGGCCCTACAATGAGCAGTTCTTC. Using reference TRBV7-2 and TRBJ2-1 for the parts outside the CDR3, the full variable domain is GAGVSQSPSNKVTEKGKDVELRCDPISGHTALYWYRQSLGQGLEFLIYFQGNSAPDKSGLPSDRFSAERTGGSVSTLTIQRTQQEDSAVYLCASSLNGGPYNEQFFGPGTRLTVL.

The V call is TRBV9, the J call TRBJ2-1, with 12 bases aligning to TRBD2. Trimming took 4 bases from V and 0 from J; bases not matched to a gene: 5. The CDR3 covers 17 residues. Germline lookup yields CDR1 SGDLS and CDR2 YYNGEE. The CDR3 region has the DNA TGTGCCAGCAGCACTAGACTAGCGGGGGACTCCTACAATGAGCAGTTCTTC. Translating gives CASSTRLAGDSYNEQFF.

The rearrangement links TRBV28 to TRBJ1-3; TRBD1 might be the D (5 bases). The CDR3 runs to 14 residues. Trimming took off 5 bases at V and 0 bases at J, with 8 bases between the two ends. Germline V gene lookup returns CDR1 MDHEN and CDR2 SYDVKM. The CDR3 sequence is CASSQGTSGNTIYF. For the CDR3, the DNA is TGTGCCAGCAGTCAGGGAACCTCTGGAAACACCATATATTTT.

The chain uses TRBV28 and TRBJ2-1; 12 nucleotides line up with TRBD2. CDR3 length: 15 residues. The ends lost 8 bases at V and 0 bases at J; junction bases unmatched: 2. CDR1 is MDHEN and CDR2 is SYDVKM in the germline V gene. The CDR3, as DNA: TGTGCCAGCTCGACTAGCGGGAGCTCCTACAATGAGCAGTTCTTC. This gives the protein CASSTSGSSYNEQFF.

The V call is TRBV25-1, the J call TRBJ2-7, with a possible D match to TRBD1 (5 bases). This CDR3 is 14 amino acids long. The V end was cut by 4 bases, the J end by 2 bases, with 12 bases between. Germline CDR1 and CDR2: MGHDK and SYGVNS. The CDR3 DNA reads TGTGCCAGCAGTGGTTTTGGCAGGGCCTACGAGCAGTACTTC. This codes for CASSGFGRAYEQYF.

The chain carries TRBV7-8 and TRBJ1-6; 7 bases map to TRBD1. This CDR3 has 15 residues. Looked up from germline, CDR1 is SGHVS and CDR2 is FQNEAQ. Trimming at V came to 1 base and at J to 3 bases, leaving 0 bases not matched to a gene. CDR3 amino acids: CASSLDRGYNSPLHF. The CDR3 DNA follows: TGTGCCAGCAGCTTAGACAGGGGCTATAATTCACCCCTCCACTTT. Looking up the rest from reference TRBV7-8 and TRBJ1-6 gives the full variable domain: GAGVSQSPRYKVAKRGQDVALRCDPISGHVSLFWYQQALGQGPEFLTYFQNEAQLDKSGLPSDRFFAERPEGSVSTLKIQRTQQEDSAVYLCASSLDRGYNSPLHFGNGTRLTVT.

This clone is medium-sized by share. This chain uses TRBV28 with TRBJ1-5; D unresolved. This CDR3 region has 16 residues. CDR1 is MDHEN, CDR2 SYDVKM, per germline. The ends were cut back, 7 bases at V and 12 bases at J, with 28 bases in the middle. CDR3 coding DNA: TGTGCCAGCACCCCGGGTGAGCACCTAGTATCAGCGGGCCAGCATTTT. Encoded protein: CASTPGEHLVSAGQHF.

The chain couples TRBV19 to TRBJ2-7, with D possibly being TRBD2 (7 bases). V was cut by 3 bases and J by 4 bases, with 16 bases left in between. Per the germline V gene, CDR1 is LNHDA and CDR2 is SQIVND (reference sequence). The CDR3 is 15 residues long. The CDR3 DNA is TGTGCCAGTAGTATTGGGGGGGCCTTCCTGTACGAGCAGTACTTC. Its protein is CASSIGGAFLYEQYF.

The chain combines TRBV19 with TRBJ1-1; D might be TRBD1 (5 bases). Trimming removed 4 bases from V and 4 bases from J, with 16 bases in between. Germline CDR1 is LNHDA and CDR2 is SQIVND (reference sequence). CDR3 size: 15 residues. CDR3 in amino acids: CASSTFTGGVTEAFF. Here the CDR3 DNA reads TGTGCCAGTAGTACGTTTACAGGTGGGGTCACTGAAGCTTTCTTT.

The chain combines TRBV2 with TRBJ2-1; TRBD2 aligns across 9 bases. CDR1 is SNHLY and CDR2 is FYNNEI in the germline V gene. The CDR3 sequence is 15 residues long. Trimming cost V 3 bases and J 2 bases; bases outside gene matches: 2. The CDR3 bases are TGTGCCAGCAGTGATAAGCGGGGGGCCTACAATGAGCAGTTCTTC. Translated: CASSDKRGAYNEQFF. The full variable domain, completed using reference TRBV2 and TRBJ2-1, is EPEVTQTPSHQVTQMGQEVILRCVPISNHLYFYWYRQILGQKVEFLVSFYNNEISEKSEIFDDQFSVERPDGSNFTLKIRSTKLEDSAMYFCASSDKRGAYNEQFFGPGTRLTVL.

The genes are TRBV7-9 and TRBJ2-3; D might be TRBD1 (8 bases). The CDR3 covers 14 residues. Trimming took off 2 bases at V and 6 bases at J, with 12 bases between the two ends. CDR1 and CDR2 from the germline V gene are SEHNR and FQNEAQ (reference sequence). The CDR3 loop reads CASSLTGGGDTQYF. CDR3 coding DNA: TGTGCCAGCAGCTTAACAGGGGGAGGGGATACGCAGTATTTT.

V usage is TRBV7-9 and J usage is TRBJ2-7, with a tentative D call TRBD2 (7 bases). Trimming removed 5 bases at V and 7 bases at J, with 21 bases between. Germline V gives CDR1 SEHNR, CDR2 FQNEAQ (reference sequence). The CDR3 has 15 residues. Written as DNA, the CDR3 is TGTGCCAGCAGCAAACATACCGGGGGGCTGAGGGAGCAGTACTTC. Encoded protein: CASSKHTGGLREQYF.

J is TRBJ2-4 and V is TRBV28; D ambiguous. V dropped 3 bases and J dropped 5 bases, with 11 bases sitting between them. Germline CDR1 reads MDHEN; CDR2 reads SYDVKM. This CDR3 has 14 residues. CDR3 sequence (DNA): TGTGCCAGCAGTTTGAGACAAAGACAAAACATTCAGTACTTC. It specifies CASSLRQRQNIQYF.

This chain links TRBV4-3 with TRBJ2-7; no clear D. The V and J ends lost 1 base and 2 bases respectively, with 9 bases between them. In germline, CDR1 is LGHNA, CDR2 YSLEER. This CDR3 is 14 amino acids long. As DNA, the CDR3 is TGCGCCAGCAGCCAAGGAGGCTCAGCCTACGAGCAGTACTTC. This translates into CASSQGGSAYEQYF.

The J gene is TRBJ1-6, the V gene TRBV28, with TRBD1 identical over 7 bases. V lost 5 bases, J lost 6 bases, and 4 bases stayed unmatched. In germline, CDR1 is MDHEN, CDR2 SYDVKM. The CDR3 loop spans 14 amino acids. The DNA for the CDR3 is TGTGCCAGCAGTCCGACAGGGTCTAATTCACCCCTCCACTTT. This codes for CASSPTGSNSPLHF.